This T cell receptor (beta chain) was identified in a study of blood T cell repertoires in COVID-19. In the study overall: Italy, Spain and the United States were the sources of the convalescent and acute COVID-19 samples.

Under the authors' procedure: Estimates of nucleated cell counts were drawn from the amplification of reference gene primers. Clones were read by immunoSEQ multiplex PCR, and TCRdb kept only the in-frame ones, dropping some. That table supplies the V and J calls and clone size; D and trimming were determined from the DNA. Among roughly 350,000 clones listed, about 87% were seen once. A word on this clone: The germline gene is not matched at one end of the junction; a read error may be the cause.

CDR1 is SSHAT and CDR2 is FNYEAQ in the germline V gene (reference sequence). The CDR3 has 15 amino acids. Sequencing input: peripheral blood. This TCR derives from a woman in her 30s with COVID-19, enrolled during active disease. The chain couples TRBV7-7 to TRBJ2-5; 10 nucleotides line up with TRBD2. The CDR3 bases are TGTGCTAGCAGCGCAAGCGGGAGGGCCGGGGAGACCCAGTACTTC. It codes for CASSASGRAGETQYF.